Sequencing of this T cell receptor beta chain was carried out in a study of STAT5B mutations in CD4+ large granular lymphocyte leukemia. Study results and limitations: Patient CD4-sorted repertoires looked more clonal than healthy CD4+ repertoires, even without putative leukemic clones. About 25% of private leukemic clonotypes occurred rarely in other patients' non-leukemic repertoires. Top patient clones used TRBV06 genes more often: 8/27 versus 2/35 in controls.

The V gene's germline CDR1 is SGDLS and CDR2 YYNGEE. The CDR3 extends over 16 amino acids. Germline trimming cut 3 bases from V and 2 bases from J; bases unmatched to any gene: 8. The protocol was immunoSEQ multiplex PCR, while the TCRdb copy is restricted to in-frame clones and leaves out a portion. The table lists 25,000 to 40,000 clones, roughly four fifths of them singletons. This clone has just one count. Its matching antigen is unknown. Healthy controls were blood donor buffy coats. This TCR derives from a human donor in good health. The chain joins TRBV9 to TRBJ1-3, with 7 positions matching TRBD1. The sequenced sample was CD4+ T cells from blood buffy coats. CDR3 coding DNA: TGTGCCAGCAGCGCAAGCCCCGGGACAGCTGGAAACACCATATATTTT. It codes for CASSASPGTAGNTIYF.